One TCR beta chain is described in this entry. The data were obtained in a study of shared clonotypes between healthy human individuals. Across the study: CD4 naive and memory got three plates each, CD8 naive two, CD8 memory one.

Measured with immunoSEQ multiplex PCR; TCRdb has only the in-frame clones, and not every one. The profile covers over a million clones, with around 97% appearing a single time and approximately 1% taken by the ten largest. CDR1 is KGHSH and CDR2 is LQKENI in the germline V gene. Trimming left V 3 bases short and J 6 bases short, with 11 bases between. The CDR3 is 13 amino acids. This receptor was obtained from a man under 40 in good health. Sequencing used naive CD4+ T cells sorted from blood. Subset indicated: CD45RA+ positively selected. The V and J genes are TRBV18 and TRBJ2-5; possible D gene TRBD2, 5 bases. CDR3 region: CASSPDSEKTQYF. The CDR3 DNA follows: TGTGCCAGCTCACCGGACTCAGAGAAGACCCAGTACTTC.